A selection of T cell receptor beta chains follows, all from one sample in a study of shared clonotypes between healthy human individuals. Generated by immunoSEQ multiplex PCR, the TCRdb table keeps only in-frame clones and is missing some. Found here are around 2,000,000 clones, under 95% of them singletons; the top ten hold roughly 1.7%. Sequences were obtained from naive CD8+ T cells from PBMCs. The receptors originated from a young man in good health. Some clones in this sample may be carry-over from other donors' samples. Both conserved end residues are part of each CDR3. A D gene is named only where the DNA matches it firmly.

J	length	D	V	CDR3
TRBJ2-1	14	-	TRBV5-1	CASSGIGIFNEQFF
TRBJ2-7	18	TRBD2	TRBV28	CASSATGTSGRAGDEQYF
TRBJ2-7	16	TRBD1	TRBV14	CASSARTDSDRDEQYF
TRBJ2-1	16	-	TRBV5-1	CASSPRVAVETNEQFF
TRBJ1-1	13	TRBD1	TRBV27	CASRSGGNPEAFF
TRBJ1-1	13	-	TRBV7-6	CASTPGVETEAFF
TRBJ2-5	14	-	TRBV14	CASSLTGHQETQYF
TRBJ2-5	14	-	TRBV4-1	CASSHRHGIQTQYF
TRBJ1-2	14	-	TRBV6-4	CASSELGVPYGYTF
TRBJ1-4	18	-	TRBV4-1	CASSQDLGGEATNEKLFF
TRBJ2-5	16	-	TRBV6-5	CASSYRPGSGQETQYF
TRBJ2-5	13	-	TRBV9	CASSVSEQETQYF
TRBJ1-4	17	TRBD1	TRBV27	CASSSLPGQGTNEKLFF
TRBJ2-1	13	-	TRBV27	CASSFSSDNEQFF
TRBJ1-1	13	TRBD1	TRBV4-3	CASSPGTGLEAFF
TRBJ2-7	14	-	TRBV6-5	CASSPGTRSYEQYF
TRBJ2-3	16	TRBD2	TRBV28	CASSTGLASSQSTQYF
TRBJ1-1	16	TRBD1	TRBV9	CASSVVAGGWNTEAFF
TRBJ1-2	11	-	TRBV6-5	CAGDSGYGYTF
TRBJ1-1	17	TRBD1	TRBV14	CASSQVGADRALRQAFF
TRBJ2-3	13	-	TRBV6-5	CASSYLSTDTQYF
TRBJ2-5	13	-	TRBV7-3	CASSLGPQETQYF
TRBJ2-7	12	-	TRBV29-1	CSAWGSDYEQYF
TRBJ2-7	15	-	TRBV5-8	CASNVFPTKYDEQYF
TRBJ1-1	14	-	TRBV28	CASSRGYTNTEAFF
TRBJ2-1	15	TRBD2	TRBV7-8	CASSLPLAGGNEQFF
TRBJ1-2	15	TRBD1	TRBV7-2	CASSSPGTGEYGYTF
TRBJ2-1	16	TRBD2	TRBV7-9	CASSPLSREIKNEQFF
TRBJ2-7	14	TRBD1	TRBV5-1	CASREPGQGYEQYF
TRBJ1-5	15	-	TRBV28	CASSLRGVGDQPQHF
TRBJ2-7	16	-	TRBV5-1	CASSLALGRVSYEQYF
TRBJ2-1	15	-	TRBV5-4	CASRSERSLYNEQFF